A single sample gave rise to the 17 T cell receptor beta chains below, sequenced in a study of blood T cell repertoires in COVID-19. The assay was immunoSEQ multiplex PCR, and TCRdb's table has in-frame clones only and misses some. The data show over 130,000 clones, roughly four fifths seen once. Sequencing was done on a sample of peripheral blood. Receptors were obtained from a human donor in a cohort sampled during active COVID-19.

The gene calls are TRBV27 and TRBJ2-5; 9 bases agree with TRBD2. The CDR3 runs 15 residues. Germline V gene data show CDR1 as MNHEY and CDR2 as SMNVEV (reference sequence). V gave up 4 bases and J gave up 5 bases; unmatched junction bases: 8. The CDR3 reads CASSSNLAGRETQYF. CDR3 nucleotides: TGTGCCAGCAGTTCCAACCTAGCGGGGAGGGAGACCCAGTACTTC.

The chain joins TRBV5-1 to TRBJ1-1, with 8 bases aligning to TRBD1. The CDR3 is 15 amino acids. The junction had 11 bases not matched to a gene; V was cut back by 7 bases and J by 3 bases. Germline CDR1 reads SGHRS; CDR2 reads YFSETQ. The CDR3 loop is CASRTGPPGYTEAFF. The CDR3 DNA follows: TGCGCCAGCCGGACAGGGCCCCCAGGGTACACTGAAGCTTTCTTT.

V usage is TRBV5-4 and J usage is TRBJ2-7; D may be TRBD1 (6 bases). The V end was cut by 4 bases, the J end by 4 bases, with 12 bases between. The CDR3 consists of 13 residues. The V gene's germline CDR1 is SGHNT and CDR2 YYREEE (reference sequence). Written as DNA, the CDR3 is TGTGCCAGCAGCCCCGGACAGTCATACGAGCAGTACTTC. Its protein product is CASSPGQSYEQYF.

The chain links TRBV28 to TRBJ1-2, with unresolved D. This CDR3 spans 13 amino acids. Germline CDR1 is MDHEN and CDR2 is SYDVKM. V lost 11 bases and J 5 bases, leaving 18 bases between the germline ends. The CDR3 here is CAAHGQFLYGYTF. The CDR3 DNA reads TGTGCCGCCCATGGGCAGTTTCTTTATGGCTACACCTTC.

The CDR3 DNA reads TGCGCCAGCAGCTTGGGGGCCGGGGCCAGCGGGGCCCCAGATACGCAGTATTTT. Translation gives CASSLGAGASGAPDTQYF. The chain recombines TRBV5-1 with TRBJ2-3; the match to TRBD2 covers 7 bases. The J segment lost 4 bases and the V segment lost 0 bases, leaving 14 bases of the junction unmatched. The CDR3 extends over 18 amino acids. Germline lookup yields CDR1 SGHRS and CDR2 YFSETQ.

DNA of the CDR3: TGTGCCAGCAGTTTCCTAACGAGACAAAGATTCTATGGCTACACCTTC. Translation: CASSFLTRQRFYGYTF. The rearrangement uses TRBV28 and TRBJ1-2; D ambiguous. V dropped 3 bases and J dropped 4 bases, with 18 bases sitting between them. This CDR3 region has 16 residues. Per the germline V gene, CDR1 is MDHEN and CDR2 is SYDVKM.

J is TRBJ2-7 and V is TRBV19, with D perhaps matching TRBD1 (6 bases). Trimming stripped 7 bases from V and 1 base from J, with 17 bases between. The CDR3 is made up of 15 amino acids. Germline CDR1 and CDR2: LNHDA and SQIVND (reference sequence). CDR3 loop: CASTRKQGRSYEQYF. The CDR3 nucleotides read TGTGCCAGTACCAGGAAGCAGGGGCGATCCTACGAGCAGTACTTC.

The chain joins TRBV6-5 to TRBJ2-1; TRBD1 aligns across 7 bases. The CDR3 loop spans 15 amino acids. With 8 bases clipped from V and 4 bases from J, the junction kept 11 bases outside the gene matches. Germline loops: CDR1 MNHEY, CDR2 SVGAGI. The CDR3 reads CASGKGQRLYNEQFF. CDR3 coding DNA: TGTGCCAGCGGAAAGGGACAGAGACTATACAATGAGCAGTTCTTC.

V is TRBV5-4 and J is TRBJ2-7; 8 bases fit TRBD2. The CDR3 runs to 14 residues. Trimming took 6 bases from V and 2 from J; bases not matched to a gene: 7. Germline CDR1 SGHNT, CDR2 YYREEE (reference sequence). For the CDR3, the DNA is TGTGCCAGCAAAAAAGCGGGGGACCCCTACGAGCAGTACTTC. Amino acids: CASKKAGDPYEQYF.

The rearrangement uses TRBV29-1 and TRBJ2-5; D is uncertain. V was cut by 2 bases and J by 5 bases, with 6 bases left in between. CDR3 size: 11 residues. Looked up from germline, CDR1 is SQVTM and CDR2 is ANQGSEA. The CDR3 reads CSVELSETQYF. The CDR3 DNA follows: TGCAGCGTTGAACTGTCGGAGACCCAGTACTTC.

In its sample, this clone was seen a few times. This rearrangement joins TRBV14 to TRBJ1-3; the D is unclear. Germline values: CDR1 SGHDN, CDR2 FVKESK. This CDR3 comprises 15 residues. Trimming pared 2 bases from V and 8 bases from J, leaving 16 bases between. In nucleotides, the CDR3 is TGTGCCAGCAGCCAATTCGTCCTGAACGGTGACACCATATATTTT. This sequence encodes CASSQFVLNGDTIYF. The full variable domain, in which reference TRBV14 and TRBJ1-3 provide the parts outside the CDR3, is EAGVTQFPSHSVIEKGQTVTLRCDPISGHDNLYWYRRVMGKEIKFLLHFVKESKQDESGMPNNRFLAERTGGTYSTLKVQPAELEDSGVYFCASSQFVLNGDTIYFGEGSWLTVV.

The chain recombines TRBV28 with TRBJ2-3; 7 bases are shared with TRBD2. CDR1 and CDR2 from the germline V gene are MDHEN and SYDVKM. With 10 bases clipped from V and 0 bases from J, the junction kept 10 bases outside the gene matches. The CDR3 has 15 amino acids. The CDR3 region is CAIKESSGSTDTQYF. Written as DNA, the CDR3 is TGTGCCATCAAGGAGAGTAGCGGGAGCACAGATACGCAGTATTTT.

V is TRBV5-4 and J is TRBJ2-7, with D possibly matching TRBD2 (5 bases). CDR1 and CDR2 (germline): SGHNT, YYREEE (reference sequence). V lost 5 bases, J lost 6 bases, and 18 bases lay in between. This CDR3 is built from 14 residues. This chain's CDR3 is CASRREAREGEQYF. CDR3 in DNA: TGTGCCAGCAGACGTGAGGCGAGGGAAGGCGAGCAGTACTTC.

The chain uses TRBV11-2 and TRBJ2-7, with D tentatively TRBD2 (5 bases). The germline gives CDR1 SGHAT, CDR2 FQNNGV. The CDR3 runs 14 residues. Trimming pared 2 bases from V and 2 bases from J, leaving 10 bases between. CDR3 DNA sequence: TGTGCCAGCAGCTTATCTGGGCGGGCCTACGAGCAGTACTTC. Translation: CASSLSGRAYEQYF.

This clone was seen once. The chain links TRBV9 to TRBJ2-5, with 15 bases aligning to TRBD2. Trimming removed 3 bases from V and 2 bases from J; junction bases left unmatched: 5. Germline-derived CDR1 and CDR2 are SGDLS and YYNGEE. This CDR3 has 17 amino acids. Here the CDR3 DNA reads TGTGCCAGCAGCGGCGGGACTAGCGGGGGGCTTCAAGAGACCCAGTACTTC. Translation gives CASSGGTSGGLQETQYF. Using reference TRBV9 and TRBJ2-5 for the parts outside the CDR3, the full variable domain is DSGVTQTPKHLITATGQRVTLRCSPRSGDLSVYWYQQSLDQGLQFLIQYYNGEERAKGNILERFSAQQFPDLHSELNLSSLELGDSALYFCASSGGTSGGLQETQYFGPGTRLLVL.

The chain uses TRBV5-1 and TRBJ1-1, with 9 bases that match TRBD1. From germline, CDR1 is SGHRS and CDR2 YFSETQ. Losses at the gene ends were 3 bases for V and 4 bases for J; bases not matched to a gene: 1. CDR3 length: 13 amino acids. CDR3 residues: CASSWDRATEAFF. The CDR3 region has the DNA TGCGCCAGCAGCTGGGACAGGGCCACTGAAGCTTTCTTT.

Details on this clone: A read error may account for a junction end that differs from germline. The gene calls are TRBV18 and TRBJ1-2, with TRBD1 identical over 7 bases. Per the germline V gene, CDR1 is KGHSH and CDR2 is LQKENI. The CDR3 runs to 12 residues. CDR3 in amino acids: CASSPAQGLFHF. The CDR3 DNA follows: TGTGCCAGCTCACCGGCACAGGGGCTATTTCACTTC.